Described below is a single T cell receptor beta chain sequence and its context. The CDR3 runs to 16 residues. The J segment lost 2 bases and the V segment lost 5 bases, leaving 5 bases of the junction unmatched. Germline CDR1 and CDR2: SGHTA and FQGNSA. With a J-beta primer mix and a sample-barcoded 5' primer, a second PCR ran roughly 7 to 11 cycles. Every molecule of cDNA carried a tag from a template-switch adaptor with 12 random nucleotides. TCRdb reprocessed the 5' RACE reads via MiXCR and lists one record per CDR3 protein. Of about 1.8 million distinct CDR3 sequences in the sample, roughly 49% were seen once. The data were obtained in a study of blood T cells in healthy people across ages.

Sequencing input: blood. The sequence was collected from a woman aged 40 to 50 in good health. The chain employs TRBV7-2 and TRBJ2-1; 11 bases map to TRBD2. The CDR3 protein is CASSQLAGEAYNEQFF. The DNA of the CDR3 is TGTGCCAGCAGCCAACTAGCGGGGGAGGCCTACAATGAGCAGTTCTTC.